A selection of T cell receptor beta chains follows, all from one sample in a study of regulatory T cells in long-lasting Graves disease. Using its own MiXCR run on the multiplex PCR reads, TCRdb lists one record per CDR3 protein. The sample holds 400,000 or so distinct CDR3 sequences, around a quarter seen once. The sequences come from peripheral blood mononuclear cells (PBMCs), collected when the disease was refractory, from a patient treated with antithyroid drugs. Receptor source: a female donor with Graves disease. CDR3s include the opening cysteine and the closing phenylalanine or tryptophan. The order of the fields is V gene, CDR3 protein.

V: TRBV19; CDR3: CASSRQGFNYGYTF
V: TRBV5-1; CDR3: CASSLEGLARYHPTREELFF
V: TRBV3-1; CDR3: CASSQAGSGIGEPFF
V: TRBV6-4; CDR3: CASSEQQGGRAFF
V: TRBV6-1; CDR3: CASSEAMWLQTQYF
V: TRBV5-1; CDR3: CASSWEELTYEQYF
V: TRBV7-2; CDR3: CASSLAHRRRTNTGELFF
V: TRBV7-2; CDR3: CASSPRGGGTDTQYF
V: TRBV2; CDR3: CASSYRDQGLGYTF
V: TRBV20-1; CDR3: CSARFPGWTTIDGYTF
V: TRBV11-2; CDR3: CASSLEGTVEETQYF
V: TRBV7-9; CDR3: CASSLGSTSYEQYF
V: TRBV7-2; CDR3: CASSLEGTGNTEAFF
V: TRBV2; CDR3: CASTLVQAGATEQYF
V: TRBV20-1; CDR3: CSARLGTATYEQYF
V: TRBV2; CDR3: CASSGILAGRAEAFF
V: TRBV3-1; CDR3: CASSQGKGNYGYTF
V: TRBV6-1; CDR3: CASSEMHGGPAEAFF
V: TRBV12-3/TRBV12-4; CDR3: CASSQGLAGVYWTDTQYF
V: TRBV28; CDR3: CASSLGGGGVTEAFF
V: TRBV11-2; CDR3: CASSLGGRGGRETQYF
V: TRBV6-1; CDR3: CASSPLLAGSRYTGELFF
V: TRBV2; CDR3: CASSLTGTAFSGNTIYF
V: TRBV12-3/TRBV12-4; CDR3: CASSLGGPGQHF
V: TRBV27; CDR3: CASRQQNEQYF
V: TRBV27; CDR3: CASSLGGSETYEQYF
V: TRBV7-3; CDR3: CASSLLPSGTNTGELFF
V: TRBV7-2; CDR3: CASSLGGNSLGVWETQYF
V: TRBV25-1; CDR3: CASSEGQGYGYTF
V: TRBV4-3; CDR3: CASSQEGLGYNEQFF
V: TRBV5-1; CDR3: CASSGPGAGETQYF
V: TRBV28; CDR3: CASSFSQGVYGYTF
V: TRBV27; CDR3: CASSWGVPNTEAFF
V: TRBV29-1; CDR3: CSVGSGSDGYTF
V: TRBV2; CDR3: CASSEERARYGYTF
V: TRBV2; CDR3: CAGETGTQETQYF
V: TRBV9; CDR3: CASSQGGGKGTEAFF
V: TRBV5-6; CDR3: CATESGPNSYEQYF
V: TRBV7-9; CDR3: CASSEQLSSYEQYF